The 20 T cell receptor beta chains below were found in one sample sequenced in a study of CD8+CD57+ T cells in acquired aplastic anemia. Researchers used genomic DNA as the template to profile TCR beta VDJ and CDR3. Each CDR3 protein gets one entry after TCRdb re-called the reads with MiXCR. Here the sample spans some 290,000 distinct CDR3 sequences, 56% being singletons. Sequencing used sorted CD4+, CD8+, or CD8+CD57+ T cells (not recorded which) from PBMCs. These receptors came from a human donor with severe aplastic anemia or a healthy control (not recorded which).

In its sample, this clonotype was seen many times. V is TRBV20-1 and J is TRBJ2-3; D gene ambiguous. The ends were cut back, 0 bases at V and 5 bases at J, with 6 bases in the middle. The germline V gene encodes CDR1 DFQATT and CDR2 SNEGSKA (reference sequence). CDR3 length: 12 residues. CDR3 bases: TGCAGTGCTAGAGATACGGGAGATACGCAGTATTTT. The encoded protein is CSARDTGDTQYF.

The chain recombines TRBV20-1 with TRBJ2-3, with TRBD2 matching 14 bases. Germline V gene sequence: CDR1 DFQATT, CDR2 SNEGSKA (reference sequence). V lost 2 bases, J lost 4 bases, and 8 bases stayed unmatched. The CDR3 contains 17 residues. CDR3 bases: TGCAGTGCTAGACCCGGGACTAGCGGGAGTTGGGCAGATACGCAGTATTTT. Amino acid sequence: CSARPGTSGSWADTQYF.

The table lists this clonotype with a few counts. The rearrangement links TRBV6-5 to TRBJ1-6; 7 bases map to TRBD1. The CDR3 totals 13 residues. V shed 7 bases and J 9 bases; nucleotides not matched to a gene: 6. Germline CDR1 and CDR2: MNHEY and SVGAGI. This CDR3 is CASKTGEGSPLHF. CDR3 DNA sequence: TGTGCCAGCAAAACAGGGGAGGGTTCACCCCTCCACTTT.

The chain joins TRBV24-1 to TRBJ2-1, with 12 positions matching TRBD2. The ends lost 5 bases at V and 9 bases at J; junction bases unmatched: 10. This CDR3 spans 16 amino acids. The germline CDR1 and CDR2 sequences are KGHDR and SFDVKD. The chain's CDR3 is CATSGGTSGLGGEQFF. CDR3 sequence (DNA): TGTGCCACCAGTGGTGGGACTAGCGGGTTGGGTGGTGAGCAGTTCTTC.

The V call is TRBV7-3, the J call TRBJ1-6; 8 bases match TRBD1. The CDR3 loop spans 15 amino acids. The V segment lost 1 base and the J segment 10 bases; nucleotides outside the gene matches: 6. The germline V gene encodes CDR1 SGHTA and CDR2 FQGTGA. The DNA of the CDR3 is TGTGCCAGCAGCTTAAGTCAGGGGGCACAGTCACCCCTCCACTTT. It codes for CASSLSQGAQSPLHF.

This clonotype was recorded many times. The chain is built from TRBV10-3 and TRBJ2-7; D is perhaps TRBD2 (6 bases). The CDR3 contains 14 residues. The germline gives CDR1 ENHRY, CDR2 SYGVKD. Trimming shortened V by 7 bases and J by 2 bases, and 15 bases separated the two germline ends. CDR3 loop: CAINGGNPPYEQYF. The CDR3 nucleotides read TGTGCCATCAATGGGGGGAACCCACCCTACGAGCAGTACTTC.

This clonotype occurred many times. V usage is TRBV5-1 and J usage is TRBJ2-2, with 11 bases matching TRBD1. The length of the CDR3 is 15 residues. Germline assignment: CDR1 SGHRS and CDR2 YFSETQ. V shed 0 bases, J shed 6 bases, and the junction held 1 base outside the gene matches. CDR3 loop: CASSLAGQGAGELFF. CDR3 coding DNA: TGCGCCAGCAGCTTGGCGGGACAGGGGGCCGGGGAGCTGTTTTTT.

At least ten counts were recorded for this clonotype. V usage is TRBV6-5 and J usage is TRBJ2-7; TRBD2 might be the D (5 bases). The CDR3 runs 13 residues. V was pared by 6 bases and J by 2 bases, with 11 bases between. From germline, CDR1 is MNHEY and CDR2 SVGAGI. CDR3 protein: CASRLSGTYEQYF. The DNA of the CDR3 is TGTGCCAGCAGGCTAAGCGGAACCTACGAGCAGTACTTC.

Only a few counts were recorded for this clonotype. This chain connects TRBV5-1 to TRBJ1-2, with a possible D match to TRBD1 (5 bases). From germline, CDR1 is SGHRS and CDR2 YFSETQ. V was clipped by 2 bases and J by 4 bases, with 12 bases between them. The CDR3 spans 14 residues. The chain's CDR3 is CASSFSGLGYGYTF. CDR3 in DNA: TGCGCCAGCAGCTTTTCGGGGCTAGGCTATGGCTACACCTTC.

This clonotype was observed at least ten times. The chain is built from TRBV30 and TRBJ1-6; D possibly corresponds to TRBD1 (5 bases). Trimming cost V 5 bases and J 9 bases, with 14 bases left between them. CDR3 length: 13 residues. CDR1 and CDR2 (germline): GTSNPN, SVGIG (reference sequence). CDR3 in amino acids: CAWGGGIGSPLHF. In DNA form, the CDR3 reads TGTGCCTGGGGTGGGGGGATCGGTTCACCCCTCCACTTT.

The genes are TRBV19 and TRBJ2-1; TRBD1 matches 10 bases. From germline, CDR1 is LNHDA and CDR2 SQIVND (reference sequence). J lost 6 bases, V lost 7 bases, and 6 bases had no gene match. The CDR3 is made up of 14 amino acids. In DNA form, the CDR3 reads TGTGCCAGTACTGGGACAGGGGTCGGCAATGAGCAGTTCTTC. It specifies CASTGTGVGNEQFF.

Ten or more counts support this clonotype. This chain links TRBV5-1 with TRBJ1-3; D uncertain. There are 15 residues in the CDR3. The V and J ends lost 5 bases and 0 bases respectively, with 12 bases between them. CDR1 SGHRS and CDR2 YFSETQ come from the germline V gene. CDR3 nucleotides: TGCGCCAGCAGTCCAGGAGGGTTCTCTGGAAACACCATATATTTT. As protein: CASSPGGFSGNTIYF.

The CDR3: CSVARGGGFADTQYF. The CDR3, as DNA: TGCAGCGTTGCACGTGGGGGGGGCTTCGCAGATACGCAGTATTTT. The rearrangement uses TRBV29-1 and TRBJ2-3, with D perhaps TRBD2 (7 bases). CDR3 length: 15 residues. The germline V gene has CDR1 SQVTM and CDR2 ANQGSEA. V was pared by 4 bases and J by 4 bases, with 18 bases between.

The chain links TRBV7-2 to TRBJ1-2; unclear D gene. This CDR3 has 13 amino acids. Germline CDR1 SGHTA, CDR2 FQGNSA. The V end was cut by 5 bases, the J end by 4 bases, with 11 bases between. As DNA, the CDR3 is TGTGCCAGCAGCCAGGAGGCCGTCTATGGCTACACCTTC. This encodes CASSQEAVYGYTF.

This chain connects TRBV25-1 to TRBJ2-7; D is unresolved. The CDR3 is made up of 12 amino acids. Germline V gene sequence: CDR1 MGHDK, CDR2 SYGVNS. Trimming removed 8 bases at V and 1 base at J, with 9 bases between. The CDR3 DNA follows: TGTGCCAGCCGGAAGGGTTCCTACGAGCAGTACTTC. Translated, it gives CASRKGSYEQYF.

This clonotype appeared many times. This rearrangement joins TRBV20-1 to TRBJ2-3, with 12 bases matching TRBD2. Germline V gene lookup returns CDR1 DFQATT and CDR2 SNEGSKA (reference sequence). V was pared by 5 bases and J by 2 bases, with 8 bases of the junction left unmatched. The CDR3 loop spans 16 amino acids. The CDR3 DNA reads as TGCAGTGCTGCGGCTAGCGGGGGGGAGTTCACAGATACGCAGTATTTT. Translated: CSAAASGGEFTDTQYF.

The V call is TRBV2, the J call TRBJ1-6, with no clear D. Germline CDR1 is SNHLY and CDR2 is FYNNEI. This CDR3 contains 14 residues. Trimming took 6 bases from V and 7 from J, leaving 13 bases between them. For the CDR3, the DNA is TGTGCCAGCAGGCCCTATATAGCGAATTCACCCCTCCACTTT. Translating gives CASRPYIANSPLHF.

This clonotype was detected only a few times. The V gene is TRBV24-1, the J gene TRBJ1-2; D may be TRBD1 (5 bases). The germline V gene has CDR1 KGHDR and CDR2 SFDVKD. CDR3 length equals 12 residues. Trimming removed 5 bases from V and 8 bases from J, with 11 bases in between. The CDR3 DNA is TGTGCCACCAGTGCAGGGAATAGAGGCTACACCTTC. Residues: CATSAGNRGYTF.

In its sample, this clonotype was seen many times. V usage is TRBV5-5 and J usage is TRBJ2-3; 14 bases line up with TRBD2. V shed 4 bases and J 5 bases; nucleotides not matched to a gene: 3. Germline V gives CDR1 SGHKS, CDR2 YYEKEE (reference sequence). CDR3 length: 15 residues. CDR3 coding DNA: TGTGCCAGCAGCCAGACTAGCGGGGGGGAAGATACGCAGTATTTT. Residues: CASSQTSGGEDTQYF.

This chain connects TRBV20-1 to TRBJ1-1; D is possibly TRBD1 (5 bases). V shed 0 bases and J shed 0 bases, with 11 bases lying between them. Germline V gene sequence: CDR1 DFQATT, CDR2 SNEGSKA (reference sequence). This CDR3 is built from 15 residues. This chain's CDR3 is CSAREGTGMNTEAFF. The CDR3 coding sequence is TGCAGTGCTAGAGAAGGGACGGGGATGAACACTGAAGCTTTCTTT.